This TCR beta chain is drawn from a study of blood T cell repertoires in COVID-19. As handled by the study authors: Researchers report that nucleated cell counts were estimated from reference gene primer amplification. Clones were read by immunoSEQ multiplex PCR, and TCRdb kept only the in-frame ones, dropping some. V and J calls and clone size follow that table, whereas D and trimming were derived from the DNA. The table shows more than 25,000 clones, with roughly 88% occurring only once. The CDR3 totals 14 residues. Germline CDR1 is MNHEY and CDR2 is SMNVEV (reference sequence). The ends lost 4 bases at V and 4 bases at J; junction bases unmatched: 3.

The chain recombines TRBV27 with TRBJ2-2, with 7 bases that match TRBD1. The material sequenced was peripheral blood. The receptor was isolated from a man between 65 and 85 years old with active or convalescent COVID-19. CDR3 region: CASSSAGGTGELFF. The CDR3 coding sequence is TGTGCCAGCAGTTCCGCAGGGGGCACCGGGGAGCTGTTTTTT.